The following is a T cell receptor (beta chain) sequence with its context. The CDR3 is 16 residues long. CDR1 and CDR2 (germline): MNHEY, SMNVEV (reference sequence). The V gene end was trimmed by 3 bases and the J gene end by 3 bases; junction bases not matched to a gene: 11. The data are from a study of blood T cell repertoires in COVID-19. The overall study: Nucleic acid was either cDNA or gDNA, and it came from T cells, B-cell-depleted T cells, or PBMCs.

In the original workflow: Nucleated cell number was recorded as an estimate derived from reference gene primer amplification. Repertoires were generated with immunoSEQ multiplex PCR, while TCRdb's copy carries only in-frame clones and drops some. V and J calls and clone size follow that table, whereas D and trimming were derived from the DNA. Of 390,000 or so clones listed, more than 80% are singletons. The TCR originated in a woman aged 25-40 years with active or convalescent COVID-19. The specimen sequenced was peripheral blood. V is TRBV27 and J is TRBJ2-7; 7 bases fit TRBD1. CDR3 DNA sequence: TGTGCCAGCAGTTTGAACCGGGACAGAATACTCTACGAGCAGTACTTC. Translating it yields CASSLNRDRILYEQYF.